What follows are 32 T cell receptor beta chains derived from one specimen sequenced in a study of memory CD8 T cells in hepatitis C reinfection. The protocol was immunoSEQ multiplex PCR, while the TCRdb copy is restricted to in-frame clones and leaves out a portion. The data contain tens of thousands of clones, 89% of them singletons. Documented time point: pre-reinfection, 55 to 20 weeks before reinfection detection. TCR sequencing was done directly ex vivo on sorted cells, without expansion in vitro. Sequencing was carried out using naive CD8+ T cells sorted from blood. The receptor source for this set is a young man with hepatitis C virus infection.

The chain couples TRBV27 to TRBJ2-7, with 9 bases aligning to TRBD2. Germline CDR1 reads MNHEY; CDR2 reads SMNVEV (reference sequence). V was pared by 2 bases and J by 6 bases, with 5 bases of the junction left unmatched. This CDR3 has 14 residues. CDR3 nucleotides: TGTGCCAGCAGTTTAGTAGCGGGAGCCCCCGAGCAGTACTTC. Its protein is CASSLVAGAPEQYF.

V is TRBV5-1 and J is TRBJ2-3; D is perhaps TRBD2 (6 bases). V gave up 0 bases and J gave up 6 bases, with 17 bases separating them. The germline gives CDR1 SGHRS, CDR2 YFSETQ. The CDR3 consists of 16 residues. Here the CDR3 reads CASSLGVGGLADTQYF. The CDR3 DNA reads TGCGCCAGCAGCTTGGGGGTCGGAGGGCTGGCCGATACGCAGTATTTT.

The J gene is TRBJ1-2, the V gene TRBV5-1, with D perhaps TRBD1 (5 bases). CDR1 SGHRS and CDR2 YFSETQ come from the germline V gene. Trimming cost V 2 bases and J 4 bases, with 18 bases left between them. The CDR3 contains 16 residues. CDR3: CASSFNRLIPPYGYTF. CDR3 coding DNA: TGCGCCAGCAGCTTTAACAGGCTTATACCCCCCTATGGCTACACCTTC.

CDR3 residues: CASSGRTGGIGEKLFF. The CDR3 DNA follows: TGTGCCAGCAGCGGAAGGACAGGGGGGATTGGGGAAAAACTGTTTTTT. The chain is built from TRBV9 and TRBJ1-4; TRBD1 aligns across 10 bases. J gave up 8 bases and V 3 bases, and 10 bases lay outside the gene matches. Germline assignment: CDR1 SGDLS and CDR2 YYNGEE. The CDR3 consists of 16 residues.

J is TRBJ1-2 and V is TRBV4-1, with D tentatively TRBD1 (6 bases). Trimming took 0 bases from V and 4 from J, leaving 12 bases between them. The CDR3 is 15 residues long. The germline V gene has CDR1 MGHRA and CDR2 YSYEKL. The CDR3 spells CASSQDSGAVYGYTF. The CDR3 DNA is TGCGCCAGCAGCCAAGATTCAGGGGCGGTCTATGGCTACACCTTC.

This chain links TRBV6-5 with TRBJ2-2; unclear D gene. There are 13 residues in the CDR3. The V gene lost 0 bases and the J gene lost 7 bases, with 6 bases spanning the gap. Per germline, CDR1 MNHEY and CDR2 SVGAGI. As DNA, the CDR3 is TGTGCCAGCAGTTACTCGAACGGCGGGGAGCTGTTTTTT. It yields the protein CASSYSNGGELFF.

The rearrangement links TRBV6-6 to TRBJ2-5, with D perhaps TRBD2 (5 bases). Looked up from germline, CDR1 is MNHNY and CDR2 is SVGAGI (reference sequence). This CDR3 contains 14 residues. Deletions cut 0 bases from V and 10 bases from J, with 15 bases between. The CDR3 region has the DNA TGTGCCAGCAGTTACTCGACGGGGAACTTCGGCCAGTACTTC. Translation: CASSYSTGNFGQYF.

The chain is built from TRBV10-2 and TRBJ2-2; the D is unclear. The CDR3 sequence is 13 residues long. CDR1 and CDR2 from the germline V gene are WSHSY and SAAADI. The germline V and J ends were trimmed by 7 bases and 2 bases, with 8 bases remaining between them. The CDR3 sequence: CASTAVNTGELFF. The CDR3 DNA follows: TGCGCCAGCACCGCAGTCAACACCGGGGAGCTGTTTTTT.

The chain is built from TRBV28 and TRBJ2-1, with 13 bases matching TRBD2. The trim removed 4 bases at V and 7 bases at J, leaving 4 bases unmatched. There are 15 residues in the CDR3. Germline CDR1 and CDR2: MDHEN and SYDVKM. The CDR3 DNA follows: TGTGCCAGCAGTTCCGGGACTAGCGGGGTTAATGAGCAGTTCTTC. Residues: CASSSGTSGVNEQFF.

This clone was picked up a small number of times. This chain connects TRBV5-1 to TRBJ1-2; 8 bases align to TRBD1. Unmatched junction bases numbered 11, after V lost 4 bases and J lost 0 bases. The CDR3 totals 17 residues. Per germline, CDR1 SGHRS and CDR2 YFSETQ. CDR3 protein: CASSLDPGTGANYGYTF. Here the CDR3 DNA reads TGCGCCAGCAGCCTGGACCCCGGGACAGGAGCTAACTATGGCTACACCTTC.

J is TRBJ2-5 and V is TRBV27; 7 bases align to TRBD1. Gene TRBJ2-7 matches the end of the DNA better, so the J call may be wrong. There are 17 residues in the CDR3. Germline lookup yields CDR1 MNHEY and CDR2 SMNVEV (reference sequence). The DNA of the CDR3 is TGTGCCAGCAGCGAACCACCTGACAGGGAAAACTCCTACGAGCAGTACTTC. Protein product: CASSEPPDRENSYEQYF.

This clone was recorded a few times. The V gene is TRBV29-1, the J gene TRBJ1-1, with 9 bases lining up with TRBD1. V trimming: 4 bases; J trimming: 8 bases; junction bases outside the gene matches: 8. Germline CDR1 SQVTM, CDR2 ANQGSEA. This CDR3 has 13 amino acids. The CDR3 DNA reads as TGCAGCGTTGTGGGGACAGGGACAATAGAAGCTTTCTTT. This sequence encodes CSVVGTGTIEAFF.

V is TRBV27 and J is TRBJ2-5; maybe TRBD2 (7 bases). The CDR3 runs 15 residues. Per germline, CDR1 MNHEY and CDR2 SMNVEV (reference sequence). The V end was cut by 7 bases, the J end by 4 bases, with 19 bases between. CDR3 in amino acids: CASTRGAGIGETQYF. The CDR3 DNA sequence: TGTGCCAGCACCCGGGGGGCGGGGATCGGAGAGACCCAGTACTTC.

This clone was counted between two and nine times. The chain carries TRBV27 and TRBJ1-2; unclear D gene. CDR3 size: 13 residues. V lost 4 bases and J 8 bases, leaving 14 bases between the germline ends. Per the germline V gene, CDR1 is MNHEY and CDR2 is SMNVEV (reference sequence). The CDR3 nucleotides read TGTGCCAGCAGTTATGACGGAGTTCGGGGCTACACCTTC. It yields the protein CASSYDGVRGYTF.

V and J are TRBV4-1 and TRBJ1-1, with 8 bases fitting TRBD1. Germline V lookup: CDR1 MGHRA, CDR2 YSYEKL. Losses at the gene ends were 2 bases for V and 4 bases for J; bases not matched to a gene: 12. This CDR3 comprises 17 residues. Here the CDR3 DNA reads TGCGCCAGCAGCCAATCGGGAGGTACAGGGGGTTCCACTGAAGCTTTCTTT. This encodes CASSQSGGTGGSTEAFF.

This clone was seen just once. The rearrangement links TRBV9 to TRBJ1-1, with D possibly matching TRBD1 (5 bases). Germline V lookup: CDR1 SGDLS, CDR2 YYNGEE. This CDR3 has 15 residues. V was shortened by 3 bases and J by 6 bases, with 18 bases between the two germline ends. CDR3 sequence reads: CASSAYSGGTAEAFF. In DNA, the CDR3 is TGTGCCAGCAGCGCATATAGTGGGGGGACCGCTGAAGCTTTCTTT.

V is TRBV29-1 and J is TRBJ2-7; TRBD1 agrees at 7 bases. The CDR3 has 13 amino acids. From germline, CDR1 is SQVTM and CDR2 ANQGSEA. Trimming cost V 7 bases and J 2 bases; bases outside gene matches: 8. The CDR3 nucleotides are TGCAGCGGCCGGGACAGTTACACCTACGAGCAGTACTTC. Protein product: CSGRDSYTYEQYF.

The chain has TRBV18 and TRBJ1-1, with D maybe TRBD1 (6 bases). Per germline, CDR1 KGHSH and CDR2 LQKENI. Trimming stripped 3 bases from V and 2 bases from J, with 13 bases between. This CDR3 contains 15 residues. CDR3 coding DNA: TGTGCCAGCTCACCCCGGGACATTAAAAACACTGAAGCTTTCTTT. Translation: CASSPRDIKNTEAFF.

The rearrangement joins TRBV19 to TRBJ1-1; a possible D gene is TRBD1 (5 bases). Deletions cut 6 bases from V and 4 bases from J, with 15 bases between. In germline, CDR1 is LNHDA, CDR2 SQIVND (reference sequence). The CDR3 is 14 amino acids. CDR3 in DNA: TGTGCCAGTAGCACAGGTGCCCAGATCACTGAAGCTTTCTTT. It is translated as CASSTGAQITEAFF.

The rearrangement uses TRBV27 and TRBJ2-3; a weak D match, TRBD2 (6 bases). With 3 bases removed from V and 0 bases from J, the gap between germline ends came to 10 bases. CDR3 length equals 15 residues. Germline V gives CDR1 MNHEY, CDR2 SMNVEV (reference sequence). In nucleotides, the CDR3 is TGTGCCAGCAGTTTTGGGACTGCTAGCACAGATACGCAGTATTTT. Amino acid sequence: CASSFGTASTDTQYF.

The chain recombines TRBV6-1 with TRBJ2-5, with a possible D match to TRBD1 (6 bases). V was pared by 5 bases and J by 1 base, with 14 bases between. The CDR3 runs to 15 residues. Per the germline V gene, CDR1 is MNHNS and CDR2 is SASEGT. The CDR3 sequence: CASSFQGQLQETQYF. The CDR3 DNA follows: TGTGCCAGCAGTTTCCAAGGACAGCTCCAAGAGACCCAGTACTTC.

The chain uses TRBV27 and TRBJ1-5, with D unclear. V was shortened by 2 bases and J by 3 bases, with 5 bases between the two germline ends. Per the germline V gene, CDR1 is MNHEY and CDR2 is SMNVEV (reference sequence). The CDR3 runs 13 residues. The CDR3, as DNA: TGTGCCAGCAGTTTACAGTCCAATCAGCCCCAGCATTTT. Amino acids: CASSLQSNQPQHF.

DNA of the CDR3: TGTGCCAAGGGGACAGGGGCTTACGAGCAGTACTTC. This translates into CAKGTGAYEQYF. The rearrangement joins TRBV19 to TRBJ2-7; 10 nucleotides align to TRBD1. Germline V lookup: CDR1 LNHDA, CDR2 SQIVND (reference sequence). The CDR3 loop spans 12 amino acids. Trimming cost V 10 bases and J 4 bases; bases outside gene matches: 4.

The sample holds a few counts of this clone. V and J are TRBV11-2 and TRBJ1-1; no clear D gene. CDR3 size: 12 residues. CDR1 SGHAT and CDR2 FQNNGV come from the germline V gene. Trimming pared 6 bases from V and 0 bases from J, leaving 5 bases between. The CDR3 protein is CASRGMNTEAFF. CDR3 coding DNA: TGTGCCAGCAGGGGCATGAACACTGAAGCTTTCTTT.

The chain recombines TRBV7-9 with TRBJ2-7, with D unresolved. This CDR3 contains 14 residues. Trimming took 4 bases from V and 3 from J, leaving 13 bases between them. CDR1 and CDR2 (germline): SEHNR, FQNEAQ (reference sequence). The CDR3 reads CASSSSTGYYEQYF. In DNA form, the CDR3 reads TGTGCCAGCAGCTCATCGACTGGCTACTACGAGCAGTACTTC.

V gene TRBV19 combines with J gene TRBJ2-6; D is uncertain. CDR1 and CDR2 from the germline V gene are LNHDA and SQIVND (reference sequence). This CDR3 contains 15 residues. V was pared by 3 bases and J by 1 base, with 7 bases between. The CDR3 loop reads CASSISPSGANVLTF. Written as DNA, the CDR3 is TGTGCCAGTAGTATCTCCCCGTCTGGGGCCAACGTCCTGACTTTC.

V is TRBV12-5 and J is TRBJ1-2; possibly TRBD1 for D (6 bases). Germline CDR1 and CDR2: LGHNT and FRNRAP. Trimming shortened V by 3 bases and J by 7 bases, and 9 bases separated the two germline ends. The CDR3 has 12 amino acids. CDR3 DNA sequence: TGTGCTAGTGGTTTCCTAGGGGGTGGCTACACCTTC. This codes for CASGFLGGGYTF. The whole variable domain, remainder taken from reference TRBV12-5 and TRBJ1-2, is DARVTQTPRHKVTEMGQEVTMRCQPILGHNTVFWYRQTMMQGLELLAYFRNRAPLDDSGMPKDRFSAEMPDATLATLKIQPSEPRDSAVYFCASGFLGGGYTFGSGTRLTVV.

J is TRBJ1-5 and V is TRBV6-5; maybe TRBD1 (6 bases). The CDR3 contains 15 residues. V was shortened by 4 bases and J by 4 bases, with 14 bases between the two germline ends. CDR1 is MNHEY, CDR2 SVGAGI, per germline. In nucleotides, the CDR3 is TGTGCCAGCAGTTCCCGGGACACCTTAAATCAGCCCCAGCATTTT. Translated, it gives CASSSRDTLNQPQHF.

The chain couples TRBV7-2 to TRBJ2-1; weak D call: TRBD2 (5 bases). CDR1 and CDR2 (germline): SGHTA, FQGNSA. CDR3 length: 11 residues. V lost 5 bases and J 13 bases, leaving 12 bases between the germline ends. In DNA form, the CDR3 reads TGTGCCAGCAGCGAGGGTCCGCCCCAGTTCTTC. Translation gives CASSEGPPQFF.

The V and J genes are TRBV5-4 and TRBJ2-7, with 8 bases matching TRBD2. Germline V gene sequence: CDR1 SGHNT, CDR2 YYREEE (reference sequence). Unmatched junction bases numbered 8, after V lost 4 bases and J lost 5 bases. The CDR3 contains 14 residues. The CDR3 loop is CASSASGSVNEQYF. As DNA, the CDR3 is TGTGCCAGCAGCGCCAGCGGGAGTGTCAACGAGCAGTACTTC.

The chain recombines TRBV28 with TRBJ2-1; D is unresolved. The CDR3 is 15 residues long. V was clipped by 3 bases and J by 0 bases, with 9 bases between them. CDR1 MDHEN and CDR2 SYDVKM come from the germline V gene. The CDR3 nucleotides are TGTGCCAGCAGTTTCCTCAGATCCTCCTACAATGAGCAGTTCTTC. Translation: CASSFLRSSYNEQFF.

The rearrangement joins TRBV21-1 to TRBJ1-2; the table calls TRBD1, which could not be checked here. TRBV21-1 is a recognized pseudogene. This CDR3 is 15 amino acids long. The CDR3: CASNRGQATNYGYTF. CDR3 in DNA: TGTGCCAGCAACCGCGGACAGGCTACTAACTATGGCTACACCTTC.